These 8 T cell receptor beta chains originate from one sample sequenced in a study of OX40 agonist ivuxolimab in advanced cancers. Sequencing was performed with immunoSEQ multiplex PCR; in TCRdb, only in-frame clones are kept and a portion is missing. Of tens of thousands of clones in the sample, about 85% were seen once. Sequencing was performed on CD4+ or CD8+ T cells sorted from blood, taken in a trial of the OX40 agonist ivuxolimab. Receptors originate from an adult with an advanced solid tumor such as melanoma, head and neck, liver or kidney cancer.

The chain carries TRBV7-9 and TRBJ2-2; D remains unclear. Germline CDR1 SEHNR, CDR2 FQNEAQ (reference sequence). The CDR3 is 12 residues long. V shed 3 bases and J shed 6 bases, with 5 bases lying between them. The CDR3 DNA follows: TGTGCCAGCAGCTTCAGCTCCGGGGAGCTGTTTTTT. This gives the protein CASSFSSGELFF.

This clone has a single count. This rearrangement joins TRBV6-1 to TRBJ1-2; no clear D. The CDR3 is 14 amino acids. V lost 6 bases and J 1 base, leaving 12 bases between the germline ends. CDR1 is MNHNS, CDR2 SASEGT, per germline. This CDR3 reads CASRPTTDNYGYTF. DNA for the CDR3: TGTGCCAGCAGACCCACGACGGATAACTATGGCTACACCTTC.

The V call is TRBV19, the J call TRBJ2-6, with D unclear. Germline V lookup: CDR1 LNHDA, CDR2 SQIVND (reference sequence). The CDR3 extends over 16 amino acids. Trimming removed 10 bases from V and 0 bases from J, with 16 bases in between. The CDR3, as DNA: TGTGCCACCGTACAAGGACGGAACTCTGGGGCCAACGTCCTGACTTTC. This sequence encodes CATVQGRNSGANVLTF.

This chain connects TRBV6-1 to TRBJ1-5; D uncertain. From germline, CDR1 is MNHNS and CDR2 SASEGT. V lost 2 bases and J lost 0, with 11 bases in between. CDR3 length equals 16 residues. The CDR3 here is CASSERLGFSNQPQHF. The CDR3 DNA reads as TGTGCCAGCAGTGAAAGATTGGGGTTTAGCAATCAGCCCCAGCATTTT.

This sequence joins TRBV4-1 and TRBJ2-3; perhaps D is TRBD1 or TRBD2 (5 bases each). Germline V gene data show CDR1 as MGHRA and CDR2 as YSYEKL. The CDR3 loop spans 16 amino acids. V lost 0 bases and J 5 bases, leaving 15 bases between the germline ends. This chain's CDR3 is CASSQEGTALRDTQYF. CDR3 DNA: TGCGCCAGCAGCCAAGAAGGGACGGCATTGCGAGATACGCAGTATTTT.

The chain couples TRBV7-2 to TRBJ1-1; unclear D gene. The CDR3 has 16 residues. The V end was cut by 5 bases, the J end by 1 base, with 17 bases between. Germline values: CDR1 SGHTA, CDR2 FQGNSA. The CDR3 DNA is TGTGCCAGCAGCCGAAAAACTGGACGGGGGAACACTGAAGCTTTCTTT. Protein product: CASSRKTGRGNTEAFF.

V gene TRBV7-3 combines with J gene TRBJ2-5, with D tentatively TRBD2 (5 bases). Germline V gene sequence: CDR1 SGHTA, CDR2 FQGTGA. The CDR3 totals 15 residues. Trimming removed 1 base from V and 5 bases from J, with 14 bases in between. The DNA of the CDR3 is TGTGCCAGCAGCTTAAACGGGGTCGCGGTTGAGACCCAGTACTTC. The encoded protein is CASSLNGVAVETQYF.

The V gene is TRBV19, the J gene TRBJ2-7; 10 nucleotides line up with TRBD1. Germline values: CDR1 LNHDA, CDR2 SQIVND (reference sequence). The CDR3 runs to 14 residues. Trimming at V came to 3 bases and at J to 2 bases, leaving 1 base not matched to a gene. The CDR3 DNA sequence: TGTGCCAGTAGTATCGGACAGGGGGCCTACGAGCAGTACTTC. It codes for CASSIGQGAYEQYF.